This record looks at one TCR beta chain sequence and its context. Its specificity is not known. This sample is part of a study of shared clonotypes between healthy human individuals. Study-wide findings and caveats: Researchers found naive subsets generally carried larger estimated richness than memory subsets. In this cohort, only blood was sampled, and tissue repertoires likely differ.

Trimming took off 3 bases at V and 5 bases at J, with 11 bases between the two ends. This CDR3 contains 13 residues. Germline CDR1 is LNHNV and CDR2 is YYDKDF (reference sequence). Authors' analysis steps: Filtering differed because ImmunoSEQ produced junction-only sequences that carried no quality scores. This table comes from immunoSEQ multiplex PCR, and its TCRdb copy is limited to in-frame clones, with some not included. Clone size and the V and J calls come from that table; the DNA yielded D and trimming. This sample has roughly 720,000 clones; around 91% occur once, and the top ten carry more than 30%.

Sequencing was carried out using memory CD8+ T cells from PBMCs. The subset was: CD45RO+ cells pooled with CCR7-negative TemRA cells. The genes are TRBV15 and TRBJ2-7; possibly TRBD1 for D (6 bases). The clonotype comes from a man aged 18 to 29 in good health. Some clones in this sample may be carry-over from other donors' samples. The CDR3 bases are TGTGCCACCAGCAGGATTACAGGGAACGAGCAGTACTTC. Its protein product is CATSRITGNEQYF.